The T cell receptor beta chain described here comes from a study of T cells in narcolepsy. Study background: Healthy controls were enrolled alongside patients with narcolepsy type 1 or type 2.

The method was immunoSEQ multiplex PCR; TCRdb's version includes in-frame clones alone and lacks a portion of them. The table records about 24,000 clones, about 60% of them present only once. Points from the study as a whole: Healthy controls reportedly lacked the autoreactive clonotypes serially found in patients' blood. Same-patient CSF and blood CD4+ T cell clonotypes included HCRT-specific and TRIB2-specific autoreactive ones.

The CDR3 loop spans 15 amino acids. V was pared by 4 bases and J by 2 bases, with 2 bases of the junction left unmatched. Germline lookup yields CDR1 MGHRA and CDR2 YSYEKL. Regarding this clone: Its antigen is not known.

The J gene is TRBJ2-1, the V gene TRBV4-1; 10 bases are shared with TRBD2. The source of this sequence is a human donor in good health. Sequencing input: memory (CD45RA-) CD4+ T cells from blood. The CDR3 DNA reads as TGCGCCAGCAGCCCTGGACTAGCGGCCTACAATGAGCAGTTCTTC. This gives the protein CASSPGLAAYNEQFF.